These 31 T cell receptor beta chains originate from one sample sequenced in a study of cytomegalovirus exposure and HLA in healthy donors (dated by TCRdb to 2016 to 2017). Receptor libraries were prepared by the immunoSEQ multiplex PCR assay. TCRdb took over this immuneACCESS table, retaining in-frame rearrangements with V and J assigned. Such tables are incomplete; in checked studies, under half of the missing clones stem from an unresolved V gene, and the remainder is unexplained. The sample table shows over 150,000 clones, and 80% to 90% are seen once. The ten largest make up 20% to 25% of the sample. Sequences were obtained from PBMCs. The source of these receptors is a young man in good health and CMV-seropositive.

This clone occurred a few times. The V gene is TRBV6-5, the J gene TRBJ1-5; 9 positions agree with TRBD1. The junction had 7 bases not matched to a gene; V was cut back by 5 bases and J by 8 bases. This CDR3 region has 14 residues. Germline V gene data show CDR1 as MNHEY and CDR2 as SVGAGI. DNA of the CDR3: TGTGCCAGCAGTGGGGGACAGGGAGAGGAGCCCCAGCATTTT. Encoded protein: CASSGGQGEEPQHF.

The chain links TRBV6-1 to TRBJ1-5; no clear D gene. The germline V gene has CDR1 MNHNS and CDR2 SASEGT. Trimming cost V 10 bases and J 3 bases, with 10 bases left between them. This CDR3 has 12 amino acids. CDR3 amino acids: CAIKTANQPQHF. The CDR3 coding sequence is TGTGCCATAAAAACTGCCAATCAGCCCCAGCATTTT.

Worth noting for this clone: A much larger clone lies a single base off, so this may be a read error. V and J are TRBV6-1 and TRBJ2-5, with no clear D. V lost 6 bases and J lost 3, with 5 bases in between. Germline loops: CDR1 MNHNS, CDR2 SASEGT. CDR3 length equals 11 residues. The CDR3 nucleotides read TGTGCCAGCAGCCCCAAAGAGACCCAGTACTTC. Its translation is CASSPKETQYF.

J is TRBJ1-1 and V is TRBV7-2; TRBD1 is a possible D gene (6 bases). Germline V gene lookup returns CDR1 SGHTA and CDR2 FQGNSA. The length of the CDR3 is 15 residues. Trimming took off 2 bases at V and 2 bases at J, with 12 bases between the two ends. This CDR3 reads CASSLNRQANTEAFF. In nucleotides, the CDR3 is TGTGCCAGCAGCTTAAATAGACAGGCTAACACTGAAGCTTTCTTT.

The chain couples TRBV4-1 to TRBJ1-5; tentatively, D is TRBD1 (5 bases). The germline gives CDR1 MGHRA, CDR2 YSYEKL. The CDR3 loop spans 14 amino acids. Trimming stripped 0 bases from V and 7 bases from J, with 10 bases between. The CDR3 here is CASSQEGVEQPQHF. The CDR3 DNA sequence: TGCGCCAGCAGCCAAGAAGGGGTAGAGCAGCCCCAGCATTTT.

This chain links TRBV7-9 with TRBJ2-3, with D unresolved. This CDR3 contains 12 residues. The ends were cut back, 5 bases at V and 6 bases at J, with 9 bases in the middle. The germline gives CDR1 SEHNR, CDR2 FQNEAQ (reference sequence). As DNA, the CDR3 is TGTGCCAGCAGCCGTATGCGGGATACGCAGTATTTT. Protein product: CASSRMRDTQYF.

This clone has just one count. The genes are TRBV6-1 and TRBJ1-3; D uncertain. This CDR3 is 13 amino acids long. Germline V gene data show CDR1 as MNHNS and CDR2 as SASEGT. The germline V and J ends were trimmed by 6 bases and 0 bases, with 6 bases remaining between them. DNA for the CDR3: TGTGCCAGCAGGACTAGCTCTGGAAACACCATATATTTT. It yields the protein CASRTSSGNTIYF.

The chain joins TRBV5-1 to TRBJ2-7, with 10 bases fitting TRBD2. Germline CDR1 is SGHRS and CDR2 is YFSETQ. Trimming cost V 4 bases and J 0 bases; bases outside gene matches: 4. This CDR3 region has 15 residues. The CDR3 DNA is TGCGCCAGCAGCCAGCGGGGGGGGAACTCCTACGAGCAGTACTTC. It is translated as CASSQRGGNSYEQYF. Combining the CDR3 with reference TRBV5-1 and TRBJ2-7 gives the whole variable domain KAGVTQTPRYLIKTRGQQVTLSCSPISGHRSVSWYQQTPGQGLQFLFEYFSETQRNKGNFPGRFSGRQFSNSRSEMNVSTLELGDSALYLCASSQRGGNSYEQYFGPGTRLTVT.

This chain uses TRBV15 with TRBJ1-1; 8 nucleotides agree with TRBD1. The length of the CDR3 is 17 residues. Germline trimming cut 5 bases from V and 2 bases from J; bases unmatched to any gene: 13. CDR1 and CDR2 from the germline V gene are LNHNV and YYDKDF (reference sequence). CDR3 DNA: TGTGCCACCAGCCGCCGAAGGGGGCAGGGGGCAAACACTGAAGCTTTCTTT. This codes for CATSRRRGQGANTEAFF.

This sequence joins TRBV7-6 and TRBJ2-1, with 7 bases lining up with TRBD2. V dropped 5 bases and J dropped 3; count of bases not matched to a gene: 16. The CDR3 has 18 amino acids. Germline values: CDR1 SGHVS, CDR2 FNYEAQ. The CDR3 DNA is TGTGCCAGCAGCCCCTCCCGGGCCAGCGGGGATGGCTACAATGAGCAGTTCTTC. Translating gives CASSPSRASGDGYNEQFF. Full variable domain (outside the CDR3, taken from reference TRBV7-6 and TRBJ2-1): GAGVSQSPRYKVTKRGQDVALRCDPISGHVSLYWYRQALGQGPEFLTYFNYEAQQDKSGLPNDRFSAERPEGSISTLTIQRTEQRDSAMYRCASSPSRASGDGYNEQFFGPGTRLTVL.

The CDR3 nucleotides are TGTGCCAGCAGTCCCTACAGGGCGGATCAGCCCCAGCATTTT. Translated: CASSPYRADQPQHF. The J gene is TRBJ1-5, the V gene TRBV27, with a possible D match to TRBD1 (6 bases). V shed 5 bases and J shed 5 bases, with 13 bases lying between them. The CDR3 totals 14 residues. CDR1 MNHEY and CDR2 SMNVEV come from the germline V gene (reference sequence).

The gene calls are TRBV4-1 and TRBJ2-4, with TRBD1 identical over 7 bases. The germline CDR1 and CDR2 sequences are MGHRA and YSYEKL. The CDR3 contains 13 residues. The J segment lost 8 bases and the V segment lost 3 bases, leaving 4 bases of the junction unmatched. CDR3 DNA: TGCGCCAGCAGCCAGGGACAGAGGGACATTCAGTACTTC. The encoded protein is CASSQGQRDIQYF.

This chain links TRBV4-3 with TRBJ2-7; 9 bases agree with TRBD2. This CDR3 has 16 residues. Germline trimming cut 3 bases from V and 1 base from J; bases unmatched to any gene: 7. Germline CDR1 LGHNA, CDR2 YSLEER. CDR3 sequence reads: CASSQGLAGSSYEQYF. Here the CDR3 DNA reads TGCGCCAGCAGCCAGGGTCTAGCGGGAAGTTCCTACGAGCAGTACTTC.

The chain carries TRBV4-1 and TRBJ2-2; 10 nucleotides align to TRBD2. V dropped 5 bases and J dropped 5; count of bases not matched to a gene: 11. This CDR3 is built from 17 residues. Germline-derived CDR1 and CDR2 are MGHRA and YSYEKL. The CDR3 DNA reads TGCGCCAGCAGCTTGGTAGCGGGAGGTGGCGGTACCGGGGAGCTGTTTTTT. Amino acid sequence: CASSLVAGGGGTGELFF.

This chain links TRBV7-9 with TRBJ2-5; 13 bases are a match to TRBD2. CDR1 SEHNR and CDR2 FQNEAQ come from the germline V gene (reference sequence). Trimming cost V 5 bases and J 3 bases; bases outside gene matches: 12. CDR3 length equals 18 residues. The CDR3 sequence: CASSRGTSGDQGKETQYF. The CDR3 region has the DNA TGTGCCAGCAGCCGTGGGACTAGCGGGGATCAGGGTAAAGAGACCCAGTACTTC.

The chain links TRBV7-2 to TRBJ2-1, with TRBD2 matching 7 bases. The J segment lost 4 bases and the V segment lost 4 bases, leaving 16 bases of the junction unmatched. The CDR3 runs 18 residues. From germline, CDR1 is SGHTA and CDR2 FQGNSA. The CDR3 coding sequence is TGTGCCAGCAGCTCACGCGCCGAAGCGGGACTAACATACAATGAGCAGTTCTTC. Translating it yields CASSSRAEAGLTYNEQFF.

This rearrangement joins TRBV27 to TRBJ2-7, with 13 positions matching TRBD2. Germline V lookup: CDR1 MNHEY, CDR2 SMNVEV (reference sequence). With V trimmed by 3 bases and J by 6 bases, 14 bases remained unmatched. This CDR3 has 18 amino acids. The CDR3 here is CASSFIPPLAGGPVEQYF. CDR3 nucleotide sequence: TGTGCCAGCAGTTTTATACCCCCACTAGCGGGGGGGCCGGTCGAGCAGTACTTC.

The V and J genes are TRBV30 and TRBJ1-3; D gene uncertain. Per germline, CDR1 GTSNPN and CDR2 SVGIG (reference sequence). The germline V and J ends were trimmed by 0 bases and 3 bases, with 6 bases remaining between them. The CDR3 has 13 amino acids. CDR3 region: CAWSVASGNTIYF. The CDR3 DNA reads TGTGCCTGGAGTGTAGCAAGTGGAAACACCATATATTTT.

The chain combines TRBV6-1 with TRBJ2-1, with D tentatively TRBD1 (6 bases). The CDR3 has 16 amino acids. V dropped 1 base and J dropped 5 bases, with 15 bases sitting between them. The germline gives CDR1 MNHNS, CDR2 SASEGT. CDR3 protein: CASSEGEGTRHNEQFF. Here the CDR3 DNA reads TGTGCCAGCAGTGAAGGCGAAGGGACACGGCACAATGAGCAGTTCTTC.

V gene TRBV7-9 combines with J gene TRBJ1-1, with 7 bases identical to TRBD1. J was trimmed by 4 bases and V by 0 bases; bases with no gene match: 2. The CDR3 is made up of 14 amino acids. Germline V lookup: CDR1 SEHNR, CDR2 FQNEAQ (reference sequence). CDR3 coding DNA: TGTGCCAGCAGCTTAGCCGGGACAGTCACTGAAGCTTTCTTT. Its translation is CASSLAGTVTEAFF.

This clone has a single count. The chain recombines TRBV4-3 with TRBJ2-2, with 9 nucleotides matching TRBD2. The trim removed 0 bases at V and 7 bases at J, leaving 6 bases unmatched. This CDR3 is 16 amino acids long. The V gene's germline CDR1 is LGHNA and CDR2 YSLEER. The CDR3 DNA is TGCGCCAGCAGCCAAGACCGCGGGGGGGGCGGCGGGGAGCTGTTTTTT. It codes for CASSQDRGGGGGELFF.

The V gene is TRBV18, the J gene TRBJ2-7; D perhaps matches TRBD2 (5 bases). With 6 bases removed from V and 3 bases from J, the gap between germline ends came to 15 bases. The CDR3 is 14 amino acids. Germline lookup yields CDR1 KGHSH and CDR2 LQKENI. The CDR3 DNA is TGTGCCAGCTCGCCTAGACTACCCAACTACGAGCAGTACTTC. The encoded protein is CASSPRLPNYEQYF. The full variable domain, with the rest looked up from reference TRBV18 and TRBJ2-7, is NAGVMQNPRHLVRRRGQEARLRCSPMKGHSHVYWYRQLPEEGLKFMVYLQKENIIDESGMPKERFSAEFPKEGPSILRIQQVVRGDSAAYFCASSPRLPNYEQYFGPGTRLTVT.

The chain is built from TRBV18 and TRBJ2-3; tentatively, D is TRBD2 (6 bases). CDR1 KGHSH and CDR2 LQKENI come from the germline V gene. The ends were cut back, 3 bases at V and 3 bases at J, with 7 bases in the middle. CDR3 length: 13 amino acids. In DNA form, the CDR3 reads TGTGCCAGCTCACCTCGGGGGACAGATACGCAGTATTTT. Amino acid sequence: CASSPRGTDTQYF.

The chain links TRBV9 to TRBJ2-7; perhaps TRBD2 as D (5 bases). The CDR3 is made up of 15 amino acids. The germline V gene encodes CDR1 SGDLS and CDR2 YYNGEE. Deletions cut 2 bases from V and 3 bases from J, with 15 bases between. DNA for the CDR3: TGTGCCAGCAGCGTGGGTGCGGGCCTACTCTACGAGCAGTACTTC. This codes for CASSVGAGLLYEQYF.

J is TRBJ2-5 and V is TRBV5-1; 7 nucleotides line up with TRBD2. The CDR3 length is 18 residues. After removal of 2 bases from V and 1 base from J, the junction contained 14 bases not matched to a gene. In germline, CDR1 is SGHRS, CDR2 YFSETQ. The CDR3 is CASSFGGGGGGPQETQYF. The DNA of the CDR3 is TGCGCCAGCAGCTTTGGCGGGGGAGGCGGGGGTCCCCAAGAGACCCAGTACTTC.

CDR3 coding DNA: TGCACCAGCAGCCCGCGGACTAGCGGGAGTGTGAGGTCCTACAATGAGCAGTTCTTC. Protein: CTSSPRTSGSVRSYNEQFF. This chain joins TRBV1 and TRBJ2-1; no DNA check was done on the table's D call, TRBD2. TRBV1 is a documented pseudogene. The CDR3 consists of 19 residues.

The DNA of the CDR3 is TGTGCCAGCAGCTGGACAGGGCCCTACGAGCAGTACTTC. It specifies CASSWTGPYEQYF. This chain joins TRBV5-8 and TRBJ2-7; 8 bases line up with TRBD1. J lost 2 bases, V lost 3 bases, and 1 base had no gene match. Germline V gene sequence: CDR1 SGHTS, CDR2 YDEGEE. The CDR3 is 13 amino acids.

V is TRBV7-9 and J is TRBJ1-5; D call uncertain. The CDR3 consists of 14 residues. The germline V and J ends were trimmed by 5 bases and 3 bases, with 11 bases remaining between them. Per germline, CDR1 SEHNR and CDR2 FQNEAQ (reference sequence). The CDR3 protein is CASSTGGLNQPQHF. As DNA, the CDR3 is TGTGCCAGCAGCACGGGAGGACTCAATCAGCCCCAGCATTTT.

The chain uses TRBV2 and TRBJ1-1; D not resolved. The V end was cut by 2 bases, the J end by 1 base, with 5 bases between. Germline V gives CDR1 SNHLY, CDR2 FYNNEI. This CDR3 is built from 13 residues. CDR3 protein: CASSELPNTEAFF. The CDR3 coding sequence is TGTGCCAGCAGTGAACTTCCGAACACTGAAGCTTTCTTT.

The genes are TRBV4-1 and TRBJ2-5; 9 bases are a match to TRBD1. This CDR3 has 15 amino acids. CDR1 and CDR2 (germline): MGHRA, YSYEKL. Unmatched junction bases numbered 6, after V lost 2 bases and J lost 5 bases. CDR3 nucleotide sequence: TGCGCCAGCAGCCAAATGGGACAGGGACGGGAGACCCAGTACTTC. This translates into CASSQMGQGRETQYF.

This chain uses TRBV7-2 with TRBJ1-5; 11 nucleotides match TRBD1. The CDR3 is 16 amino acids. Trimming removed 3 bases from V and 4 bases from J; junction bases left unmatched: 5. Germline lookup yields CDR1 SGHTA and CDR2 FQGNSA. In DNA form, the CDR3 reads TGTGCCAGCAGCTTGGCTGGGACAGGGGGGAATCAGCCCCAGCATTTT. Translation gives CASSLAGTGGNQPQHF.